The present TCR beta chain was sequenced within a study of T cell repertoires and HLA-DP antigens. Overall study results and limits: Sorted CD137+ clonality was around 0.36 for both alloantigens, versus about 0.043 pre-culture. Clones undetected before culture averaged about 40% against one allele and 50% to 55% against the other.

This clone was counted once. Its antigen is undetermined. The CDR3 length is 13 residues. Germline loops: CDR1 SGHTA, CDR2 FQGNSA. Each pre-culture CD4+ sample aimed for 200,000 to 250,000 T cell genomes at deep resolution. The data were produced by immunoSEQ multiplex PCR, yet TCRdb's version contains in-frame clones alone and is incomplete. Of about 73,000 clones in the sample, about 82% were seen once. The chain carries TRBV7-2 and TRBJ2-3; TRBD2 matches 11 bases. The sequenced material came from CD4+ T cells from PBMCs. This receptor was identified in a man aged 60-69 years in good health and CMV-seronegative. The CDR3 region is CASGLAAQDTQYF. CDR3 in DNA: TGTGCTTCGGGACTAGCGGCCCAGGATACGCAGTATTTT.